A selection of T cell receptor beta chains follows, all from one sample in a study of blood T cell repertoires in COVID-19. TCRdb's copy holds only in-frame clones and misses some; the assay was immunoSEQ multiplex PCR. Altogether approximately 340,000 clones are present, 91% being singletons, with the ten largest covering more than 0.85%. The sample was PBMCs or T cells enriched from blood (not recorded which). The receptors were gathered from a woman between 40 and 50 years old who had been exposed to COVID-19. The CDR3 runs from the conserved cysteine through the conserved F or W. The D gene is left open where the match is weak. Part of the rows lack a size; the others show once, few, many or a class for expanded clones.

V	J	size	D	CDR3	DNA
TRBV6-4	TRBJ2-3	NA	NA	CASRTGVGTDTQYF	TGTGCCAGCAGAACGGGAGTGGGTACAGATACGCAGTATTTT
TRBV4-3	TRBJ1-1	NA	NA	CASSQDLGTEAFF	TGCGCCAGCAGCCAAGATCTCGGCACTGAAGCTTTCTTT
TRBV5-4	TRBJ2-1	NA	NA	CASRRQVTNEQFF	TGTGCCAGCAGGAGACAGGTAACCAATGAGCAGTTCTTC
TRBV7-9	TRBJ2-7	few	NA	CAGGRFSYEQYF	TGTGCCGGGGGCCGTTTCTCCTACGAGCAGTACTTC
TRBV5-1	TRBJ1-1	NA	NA	CASSLGQRLASPEAFF	TGCGCCAGCAGCTTGGGGCAGCGGTTAGCTAGTCCTGAAGCTTTCTTT
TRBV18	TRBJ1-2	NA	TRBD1	CASSSDRNYGYTF	TGTGCCAGCTCATCGGACAGGAACTATGGCTACACCTTC
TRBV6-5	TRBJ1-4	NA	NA	CASKREGANEKLFF	TGTGCCAGCAAACGGGAGGGCGCTAATGAAAAACTGTTTTTT
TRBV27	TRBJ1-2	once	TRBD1	CASTDGQGHGYTF	TGTGCCAGCACCGACGGACAGGGTCATGGCTACACCTTC
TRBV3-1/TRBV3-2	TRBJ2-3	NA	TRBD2	CASSLNPSGRALRAQYF	TGTGCCAGCAGCCTCAACCCTAGCGGGAGGGCCCTAAGGGCGCAGTATTTT
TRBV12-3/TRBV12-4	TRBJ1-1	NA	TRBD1	CASSLRGLGEAFF	TGTGCCAGCAGTTTAAGGGGGCTTGGTGAAGCTTTCTTT